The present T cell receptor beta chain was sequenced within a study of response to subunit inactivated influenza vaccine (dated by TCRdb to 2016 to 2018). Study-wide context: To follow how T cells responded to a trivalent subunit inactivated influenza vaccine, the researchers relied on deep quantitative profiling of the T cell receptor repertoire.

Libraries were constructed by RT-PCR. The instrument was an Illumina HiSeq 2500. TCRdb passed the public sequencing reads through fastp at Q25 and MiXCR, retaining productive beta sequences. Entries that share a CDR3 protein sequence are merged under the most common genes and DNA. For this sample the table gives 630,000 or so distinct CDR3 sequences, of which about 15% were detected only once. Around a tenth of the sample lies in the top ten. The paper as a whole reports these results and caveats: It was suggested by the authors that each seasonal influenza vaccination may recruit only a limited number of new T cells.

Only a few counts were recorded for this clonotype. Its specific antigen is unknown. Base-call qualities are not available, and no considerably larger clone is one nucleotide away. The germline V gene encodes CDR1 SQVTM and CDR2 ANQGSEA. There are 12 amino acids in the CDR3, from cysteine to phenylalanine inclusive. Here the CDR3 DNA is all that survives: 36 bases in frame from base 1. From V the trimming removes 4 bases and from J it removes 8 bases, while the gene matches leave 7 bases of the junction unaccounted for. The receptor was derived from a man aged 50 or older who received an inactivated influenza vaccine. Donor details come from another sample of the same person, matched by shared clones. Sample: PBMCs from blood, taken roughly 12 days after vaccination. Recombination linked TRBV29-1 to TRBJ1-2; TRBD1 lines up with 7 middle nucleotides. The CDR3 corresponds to CSVATGMGGYTF. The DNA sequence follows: TGCAGCGTTGCGACAGGGATGGGAGGCTACACCTTC.